This TCR beta chain was retrieved from a study of cytomegalovirus exposure and HLA in healthy donors. V was shortened by 4 bases and J by 3 bases, with 20 bases between the two germline ends. The germline V gene encodes CDR1 SGHDT and CDR2 YYEEEE. The CDR3 totals 17 residues. On this clone: Its antigen is as yet unknown.

Overall study findings and caveats: Some TCR beta chains (roughly 160 of them) were listed as cytomegalovirus-associated. A reported reduction in N-insertions relative to the roughly 710-donor mean was seen in an Asian-associated ancestry cluster in a later analysis. For most TCR beta V segments, an earlier analysis put the productive rate at about 90% or about 30% of the time. When a later analysis compared HLA-associated TCR beta chains with equally common others, the HLA-associated chains turned out to be more clonally expanded and to have lower generation probabilities.

The PCR ran on 60 Vbeta and 13 Jbeta primers. The method was immunoSEQ multiplex PCR; TCRdb's version includes in-frame clones alone and lacks a portion of them. Of tens of thousands of clones listed, about four fifths are singletons. Material for sequencing was PBMCs. The J gene is TRBJ2-1, the V gene TRBV5-6, with TRBD1 as a possible D gene (5 bases). The source is a man aged 30 to 45 in good health and CMV-seronegative. This CDR3 reads CASSRTLVGGVYNEQFF. For the CDR3, the DNA is TGTGCCAGCAGCAGGACACTGGTGGGTGGGGTCTACAATGAGCAGTTCTTC.